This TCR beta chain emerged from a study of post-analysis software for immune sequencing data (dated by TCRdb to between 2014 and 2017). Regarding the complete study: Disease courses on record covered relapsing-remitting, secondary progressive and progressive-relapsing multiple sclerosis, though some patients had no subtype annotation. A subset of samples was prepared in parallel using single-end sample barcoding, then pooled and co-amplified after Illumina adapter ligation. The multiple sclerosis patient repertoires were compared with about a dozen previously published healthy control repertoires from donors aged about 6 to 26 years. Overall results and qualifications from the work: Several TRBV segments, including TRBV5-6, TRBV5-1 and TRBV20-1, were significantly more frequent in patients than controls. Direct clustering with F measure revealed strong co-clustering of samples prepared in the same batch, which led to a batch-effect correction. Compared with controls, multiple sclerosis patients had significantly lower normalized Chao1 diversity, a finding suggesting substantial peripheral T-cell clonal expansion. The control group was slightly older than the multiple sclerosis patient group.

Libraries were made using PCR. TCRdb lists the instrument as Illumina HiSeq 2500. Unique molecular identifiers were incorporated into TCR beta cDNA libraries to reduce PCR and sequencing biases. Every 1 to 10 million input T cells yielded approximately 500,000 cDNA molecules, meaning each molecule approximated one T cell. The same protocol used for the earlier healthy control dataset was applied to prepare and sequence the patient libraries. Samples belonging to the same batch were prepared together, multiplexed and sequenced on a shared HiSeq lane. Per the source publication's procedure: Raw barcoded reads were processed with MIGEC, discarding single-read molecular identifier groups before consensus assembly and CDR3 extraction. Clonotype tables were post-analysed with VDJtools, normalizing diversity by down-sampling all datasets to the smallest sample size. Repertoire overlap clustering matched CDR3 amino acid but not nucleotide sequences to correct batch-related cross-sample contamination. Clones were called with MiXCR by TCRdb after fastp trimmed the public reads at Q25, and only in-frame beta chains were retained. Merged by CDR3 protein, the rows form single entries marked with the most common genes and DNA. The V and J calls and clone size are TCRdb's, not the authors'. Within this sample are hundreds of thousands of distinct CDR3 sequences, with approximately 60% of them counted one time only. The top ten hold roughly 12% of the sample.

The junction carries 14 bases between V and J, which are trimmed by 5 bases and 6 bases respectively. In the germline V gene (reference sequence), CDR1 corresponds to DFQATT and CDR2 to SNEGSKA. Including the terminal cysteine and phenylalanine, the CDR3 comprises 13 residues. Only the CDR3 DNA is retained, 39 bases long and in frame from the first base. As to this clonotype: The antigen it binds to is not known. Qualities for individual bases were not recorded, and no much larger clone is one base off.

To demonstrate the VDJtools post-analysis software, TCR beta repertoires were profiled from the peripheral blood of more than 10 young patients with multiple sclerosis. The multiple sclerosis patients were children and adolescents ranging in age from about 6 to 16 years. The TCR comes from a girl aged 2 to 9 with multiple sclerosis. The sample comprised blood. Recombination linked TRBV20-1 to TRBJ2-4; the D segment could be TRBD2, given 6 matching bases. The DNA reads TGCAGTGCTTCGACCCGGGGGAGAAACATTCAGTACTTC. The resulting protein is CSASTRGRNIQYF.